This T cell receptor beta chain is drawn from a study of OX40 agonist ivuxolimab in advanced cancers. Study results and limitations: Some nonresponders likewise displayed low normalized T-cell clonal expansion.

Clones were sequenced by immunoSEQ multiplex PCR, and TCRdb holds only the in-frame ones, with some missing. The table lists some 48,000 clones, about 81% of them singletons, with more than 5.5% in the top ten. Comment on this clone: The antigen remains unidentified.

Germline V gives CDR1 SGHRS, CDR2 YFSETQ. This CDR3 has 15 residues. V was trimmed by 0 bases and J by 5 bases, leaving 14 bases between them. Specimen: CD4+ or CD8+ T cells sorted from blood, collected in a trial of the OX40 agonist ivuxolimab. This sequence joins TRBV5-1 and TRBJ2-5, with D maybe TRBD1 (6 bases). The TCR sequence derives from an adult with an advanced solid tumor such as melanoma, head and neck, liver or kidney cancer. CDR3 residues: CASSLEAGVLETQYF. CDR3 nucleotide sequence: TGCGCCAGCAGCTTGGAAGCAGGGGTTTTGGAGACCCAGTACTTC.